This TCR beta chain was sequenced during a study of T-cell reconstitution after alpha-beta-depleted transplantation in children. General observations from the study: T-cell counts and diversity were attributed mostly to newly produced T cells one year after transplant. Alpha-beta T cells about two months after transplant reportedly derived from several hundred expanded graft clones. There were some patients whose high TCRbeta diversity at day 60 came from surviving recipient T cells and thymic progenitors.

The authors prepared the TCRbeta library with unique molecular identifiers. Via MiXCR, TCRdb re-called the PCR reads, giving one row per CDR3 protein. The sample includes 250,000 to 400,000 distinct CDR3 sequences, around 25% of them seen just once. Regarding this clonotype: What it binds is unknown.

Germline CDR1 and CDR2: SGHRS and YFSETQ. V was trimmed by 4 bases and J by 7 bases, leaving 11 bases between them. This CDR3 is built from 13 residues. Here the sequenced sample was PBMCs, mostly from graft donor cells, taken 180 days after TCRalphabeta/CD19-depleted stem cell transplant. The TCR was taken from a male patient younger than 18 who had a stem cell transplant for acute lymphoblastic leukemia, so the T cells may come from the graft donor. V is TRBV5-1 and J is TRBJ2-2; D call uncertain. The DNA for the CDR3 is TGCGCCAGCAGCCCTCTAGGAATCGGGGAGCTGTTTTTT. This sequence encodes CASSPLGIGELFF.